This TCR beta chain appears in the sequencing data of a study of identical twins. Healthy Caucasians supplied all donations. This clonotype was observed a few times. Its specificity is unknown. TCRdb re-analysed the 5' RACE reads in MiXCR, keeping a single row per CDR3 protein. This table holds some 660,000 distinct CDR3 sequences, over 8.5% found once. Study results and caveats: Among monozygotic twins, out-of-frame TCR alpha sharing exceeded what models predicted.

V lost 2 bases, J lost 1 base, and 11 bases stayed unmatched. The CDR3 runs 18 residues. Germline V gene data show CDR1 as MGHRA and CDR2 as YSYEKL. These data were also reused for a study on yellow fever vaccine responses in identical twins.

The sample taken for sequencing was PBMCs. The chain joins TRBV4-1 to TRBJ2-1, with 7 bases matching TRBD2. The receptor was isolated from a woman under 30 in good health. This chain's CDR3 is CASSQIMRTSSSYNEQFF. CDR3 DNA sequence: TGCGCCAGCAGCCAAATAATGAGGACTAGTTCTTCCTACAATGAGCAGTTCTTC.